Shown below are 30 T cell receptor beta chains from a single sample sequenced in a study of radiation and T cells in renal cell carcinoma. Sequencing used immunoSEQ multiplex PCR; TCRdb keeps in-frame clones, though not all of them. The sample includes 20,000 or so clones, 40% to 55% of them seen just once. Treatment of the sample: 15 Gy SBRT to primary tumor, nephrectomy 4 weeks later. Sample: tumor tissue, taken from a patient whose treatment included radiotherapy and nephrectomy. All receptors derive from a woman aged 45-60 years with renal cell carcinoma.

This clone has only one observation. The chain recombines TRBV9 with TRBJ2-1; 9 bases match TRBD2. The V and J ends lost 4 bases and 5 bases, in that order; junction bases with no gene match: 7. The germline V gene has CDR1 SGDLS and CDR2 YYNGEE. The CDR3 runs to 15 residues. DNA of the CDR3: TGTGCCAGCAGCCCGGGGACTAGCTACCACAATGAGCAGTTCTTC. This translates into CASSPGTSYHNEQFF. Using reference TRBV9 and TRBJ2-1 for the parts outside the CDR3, the full variable domain is DSGVTQTPKHLITATGQRVTLRCSPRSGDLSVYWYQQSLDQGLQFLIQYYNGEERAKGNILERFSAQQFPDLHSELNLSSLELGDSALYFCASSPGTSYHNEQFFGPGTRLTVL.

V is TRBV4-2 and J is TRBJ1-1, with a tentative D call TRBD1 (5 bases). The V gene's germline CDR1 is LGHNA and CDR2 YNFKEQ. The CDR3 length is 14 residues. V dropped 2 bases and J dropped 9 bases, with 16 bases sitting between them. The chain's CDR3 is CASSQRARDLKAFF. The CDR3 nucleotides are TGTGCCAGCAGCCAACGGGCCAGGGACCTTAAAGCTTTCTTT.

In its sample, this clone was seen a few times. This chain joins TRBV7-9 and TRBJ1-1, with D uncertain. Trimming took off 1 base at V and 0 bases at J, with 12 bases between the two ends. Germline V gene sequence: CDR1 SEHNR, CDR2 FQNEAQ (reference sequence). The CDR3 totals 16 residues. For the CDR3, the DNA is TGTGCCAGCAGCTTAGGGCGGCTGGGGTTGAACACTGAAGCTTTCTTT. The encoded protein is CASSLGRLGLNTEAFF.

The gene calls are TRBV5-1 and TRBJ2-7, with D unresolved. Germline V gene lookup returns CDR1 SGHRS and CDR2 YFSETQ. Trimming stripped 0 bases from V and 3 bases from J, with 10 bases between. The CDR3 extends over 14 amino acids. The CDR3 sequence: CASSLERSIYEQYF. The DNA for the CDR3 is TGCGCCAGCAGCTTGGAAAGGTCAATCTACGAGCAGTACTTC.

The sample holds a few counts of this clone. The chain uses TRBV13 and TRBJ2-5; the match to TRBD2 covers 13 bases. This CDR3 has 17 amino acids. V lost 5 bases and J lost 1; bases outside the gene matches: 7. The germline gives CDR1 PRHDT, CDR2 FYEKMQ (reference sequence). The CDR3: CASSRTSGGTTQETQYF. DNA for the CDR3: TGTGCCAGCAGCAGGACTAGCGGGGGAACAACCCAAGAGACCCAGTACTTC.

This clone was observed a single time. The DNA for the CDR3 is TGTGCCAGCAGTTACTCTCGCCGAAGGGGCGGGGGCTACACCTTC. As protein: CASSYSRRRGGGYTF. V gene TRBV6-5 combines with J gene TRBJ1-2; perhaps TRBD1 as D (5 bases). The CDR3 contains 15 residues. The V end was cut by 0 bases, the J end by 8 bases, with 16 bases between. Germline CDR1 reads MNHEY; CDR2 reads SVGAGI.

This clone is medium-sized. This chain joins TRBV5-1 and TRBJ1-2; no definite D call. Germline CDR1 reads SGHRS; CDR2 reads YFSETQ. The CDR3 extends over 16 amino acids. Trimming stripped 0 bases from V and 6 bases from J, with 18 bases between. The DNA of the CDR3 is TGCGCCAGCAGCTTGGAGCAGGTGTCTCAATGGGATGGCTACACCTTC. It specifies CASSLEQVSQWDGYTF.

This clone is a singleton in its sample. The chain employs TRBV19 and TRBJ1-4; 7 nucleotides line up with TRBD1. This CDR3 is built from 13 residues. From germline, CDR1 is LNHDA and CDR2 SQIVND (reference sequence). With V trimmed by 5 bases and J by 10 bases, 7 bases remained unmatched. CDR3 residues: CASSARRGRKLFF. CDR3 coding DNA: TGTGCCAGTAGTGCCCGAAGGGGGCGAAAACTGTTTTTT.

This clone was counted a few times. V and J are TRBV19 and TRBJ2-5; the D is unclear. CDR3 size: 14 residues. Germline assignment: CDR1 LNHDA and CDR2 SQIVND (reference sequence). Trimming cost V 3 bases and J 2 bases, with 10 bases left between them. The CDR3 is CASSIALVQETQYF. CDR3 coding DNA: TGTGCCAGTAGTATTGCACTGGTACAAGAGACCCAGTACTTC.

In this sample, this clone turned up a few times. V is TRBV6-5 and J is TRBJ1-3; possibly TRBD1 for D (6 bases). CDR1 MNHEY and CDR2 SVGAGI come from the germline V gene. V was cut by 8 bases and J by 0 bases, with 14 bases left in between. The CDR3 runs 15 residues. In nucleotides, the CDR3 is TGTGCCAGCTCCTCCCAAGGGGGCTCTGGAAACACCATATATTTT. Translation gives CASSSQGGSGNTIYF.

This chain links TRBV19 with TRBJ2-7; TRBD1 matches at 7 bases. V lost 7 bases to trimming and J lost 4 bases; unmatched junction nucleotides: 10. The CDR3 covers 14 residues. CDR1 is LNHDA and CDR2 is SQIVND in the germline V gene (reference sequence). The DNA of the CDR3 is TGTGCCAGTAAAAGTCAAGGACAGGTGTACGAGCAGTACTTC. It is translated as CASKSQGQVYEQYF. The full variable domain, in which reference TRBV19 and TRBJ2-7 provide the parts outside the CDR3, is DGGITQSPKYLFRKEGQNVTLSCEQNLNHDAMYWYRQDPGQGLRLIYYSQIVNDFQKGDIAEGYSVSREKKESFPLTVTSAQKNPTAFYLCASKSQGQVYEQYFGPGTRLTVT.

The gene calls are TRBV10-1 and TRBJ2-2; D perhaps matches TRBD2 (7 bases). Germline V gives CDR1 WNHNN, CDR2 SYGVQD (reference sequence). Trimming removed 2 bases from V and 3 bases from J, with 13 bases in between. The CDR3 runs to 16 residues. The CDR3 is CASSENAGAYTGELFF. Here the CDR3 DNA reads TGCGCCAGCAGTGAGAACGCGGGGGCTTACACCGGGGAGCTGTTTTTT.

The sample holds many counts of this clone. The chain carries TRBV18 and TRBJ2-7; D assignment may be TRBD1 or TRBD2 (5 bases each). Germline values: CDR1 KGHSH, CDR2 LQKENI. The CDR3 extends over 18 amino acids. V was clipped by 0 bases and J by 2 bases, with 20 bases between them. This CDR3 reads CASSPPEFRDPSPYEQYF. In DNA form, the CDR3 reads TGTGCCAGCTCACCACCCGAATTTAGGGACCCGTCACCCTACGAGCAGTACTTC.

V and J are TRBV9 and TRBJ2-7; 12 bases align to TRBD1. CDR1 and CDR2 (germline): SGDLS, YYNGEE. The CDR3 spans 13 residues. V lost 4 bases to trimming and J lost 6 bases; unmatched junction nucleotides: 2. CDR3 loop: CASSTGQGAEQYF. CDR3 DNA: TGTGCCAGCAGCACGGGACAGGGGGCCGAGCAGTACTTC.

The rearrangement uses TRBV29-1 and TRBJ1-2; D might be TRBD1 (6 bases). Trimming removed 7 bases from V and 2 bases from J, with 14 bases in between. CDR3 length: 13 residues. CDR1 is SQVTM and CDR2 is ANQGSEA in the germline V gene. As DNA, the CDR3 is TGCAGCGCTACAGGGTCTGCAAACTATGGCTACACCTTC. Amino acids: CSATGSANYGYTF.

The chain carries TRBV12-5 and TRBJ1-6, with unresolved D. This CDR3 has 16 amino acids. Trimming pared 3 bases from V and 5 bases from J, leaving 14 bases between. Germline-derived CDR1 and CDR2 are LGHNT and FRNRAP. Written as DNA, the CDR3 is TGTGCTAGTGGTTTCGATATGGTGGCAGATAATTCACCCCTCCACTTT. Translated: CASGFDMVADNSPLHF.

In this sample, this clone turned up a few times. The rearrangement uses TRBV7-8 and TRBJ1-2; D is unclear. Germline V gene sequence: CDR1 SGHVS, CDR2 FQNEAQ. The CDR3 runs 16 residues. The germline V and J ends were trimmed by 1 base and 2 bases, with 14 bases remaining between them. In DNA form, the CDR3 reads TGTGCCAGCAGCTTAGAGGAGGCGGGCACCAACTATGGCTACACCTTC. It translates to CASSLEEAGTNYGYTF.

The chain carries TRBV6-1 and TRBJ1-1; possible D gene TRBD1, 6 bases. In germline, CDR1 is MNHNS, CDR2 SASEGT. Deletions cut 6 bases from V and 1 base from J, with 15 bases between. The CDR3 runs to 15 residues. This CDR3 reads CASRPRGGANTEAFF. The CDR3 bases are TGTGCCAGCAGGCCGAGGGGGGGGGCGAACACTGAAGCTTTCTTT.

This clone was counted only a few times. V is TRBV19 and J is TRBJ1-5; D uncertain. This CDR3 spans 13 amino acids. Per the germline V gene, CDR1 is LNHDA and CDR2 is SQIVND (reference sequence). Trimming took off 3 bases at V and 7 bases at J, with 10 bases between the two ends. In DNA, the CDR3 is TGTGCCAGTAGTATCGGGGTAAGCCAGCCCCAGCATTTT. Translated, it gives CASSIGVSQPQHF.

The chain carries TRBV20-1 and TRBJ1-3, with D unclear. The CDR3 consists of 8 residues. Germline V gives CDR1 DFQATT, CDR2 SNEGSKA (reference sequence). Here the CDR3 DNA reads TGCGGTGGAAACACCATATATTTT. This codes for CGGNTIYF.

The chain joins TRBV4-1 to TRBJ2-3; D is possibly TRBD2 (6 bases). CDR3 length: 16 amino acids. V lost 0 bases and J lost 2, with 12 bases in between. Germline V gives CDR1 MGHRA, CDR2 YSYEKL. Here the CDR3 DNA reads TGCGCCAGCAGCCAAGAGGCGGCGGGACCCACAGATACGCAGTATTTT. Translation: CASSQEAAGPTDTQYF.

This chain links TRBV29-1 with TRBJ1-5; TRBD1 is a possible D gene (5 bases). Trimming left V 4 bases short and J 5 bases short, with 12 bases between. Germline V gene sequence: CDR1 SQVTM, CDR2 ANQGSEA. The CDR3 contains 13 residues. The CDR3 loop is CSVVRELDQPQHF. The CDR3 nucleotides read TGCAGCGTTGTCAGGGAGCTTGATCAGCCCCAGCATTTT.

Turning to this clone: A read error may account for a junction end that differs from germline. The V and J genes are TRBV7-7 and TRBJ2-3; D is uncertain. This CDR3 has 13 residues. CDR1 and CDR2 (germline): SSHAT, FNYEAQ (reference sequence). CDR3 DNA sequence: TGTGCTAGCAGCTTGCAACAGAAAGATACGCAGTATTTT. Encoded protein: CASSLQQKDTQYF.

This clone has ten or more counts. Different DNA sequences within this sample yield the same CDR3. V gene TRBV19 combines with J gene TRBJ2-5, with D hard to call. The germline CDR1 and CDR2 sequences are LNHDA and SQIVND (reference sequence). The CDR3 spans 12 residues. Trimming took 1 base from V and 4 from J, leaving 4 bases between them. For the CDR3, the DNA is TGTGCCAGTAGTATAGCAGGAGAGACCCAGTACTTC. Amino acids: CASSIAGETQYF.

This clone was found a few times. V gene TRBV25-1 combines with J gene TRBJ1-2, with D hard to call. V shed 9 bases and J shed 0 bases, with 11 bases lying between them. Per the germline V gene, CDR1 is MGHDK and CDR2 is SYGVNS. CDR3 length: 13 amino acids. Here the CDR3 reads CASSVGPNYGYTF. The CDR3 region has the DNA TGTGCCAGTTCGGTTGGCCCTAACTATGGCTACACCTTC.

The chain couples TRBV11-2 to TRBJ2-2; D is uncertain. Trimming took off 0 bases at V and 7 bases at J, with 3 bases between the two ends. From germline, CDR1 is SGHAT and CDR2 FQNNGV. CDR3 size: 12 residues. The CDR3 is CASSLDGGELFF. The CDR3 DNA reads TGTGCCAGCAGCTTAGATGGCGGGGAGCTGTTTTTT.

CDR3: CASSDQRNTEAFF. The DNA for the CDR3 is TGTGCCAGCAGCGACCAGAGGAACACTGAAGCTTTCTTT. The rearrangement uses TRBV21-1 and TRBJ1-1. TRBV21-1 is reported as a pseudogene. The CDR3 is 13 residues long.

In this sample, this clone turned up a few times. The rearrangement joins TRBV2 to TRBJ2-1; 10 nucleotides match TRBD2. Germline V gene data show CDR1 as SNHLY and CDR2 as FYNNEI. J gave up 9 bases and V 2 bases, and 4 bases lay outside the gene matches. This CDR3 region has 14 residues. In nucleotides, the CDR3 is TGTGCCAGCAGTGAACTAGCGGGGGTGTCTGAGCAGTTCTTC. This codes for CASSELAGVSEQFF. Filled out from reference TRBV2 and TRBJ2-1, the complete variable domain reads EPEVTQTPSHQVTQMGQEVILRCVPISNHLYFYWYRQILGQKVEFLVSFYNNEISEKSEIFDDQFSVERPDGSNFTLKIRSTKLEDSAMYFCASSELAGVSEQFFGPGTRLTVL.

The chain employs TRBV6-6 and TRBJ1-6; TRBD1 might be the D (5 bases). V was cut by 4 bases and J by 8 bases, with 15 bases left in between. The CDR3 consists of 15 residues. Germline V lookup: CDR1 MNHNY, CDR2 SVGAGI (reference sequence). DNA for the CDR3: TGTGCCAGCAGTTTGGACCAGGGAGGGCATTCACCCCTCCACTTT. Its translation is CASSLDQGGHSPLHF.

V usage is TRBV7-6 and J usage is TRBJ1-6, with TRBD1 matching over 7 bases. Losses at the gene ends were 5 bases for V and 9 bases for J; bases not matched to a gene: 4. Germline CDR1 and CDR2: SGHVS and FNYEAQ. The CDR3 is 13 amino acids. This CDR3 is CASSPDRASPLHF. Here the CDR3 DNA reads TGTGCCAGCAGCCCCGACAGGGCTTCACCCCTCCACTTT.